This T cell receptor beta chain was recorded in a study of cytomegalovirus exposure and HLA in healthy donors. Study details: A data release that came early held roughly 85 million unique TCRs from HLA-typed donors. Study results and limitations: TCR beta chain V- and J-gene trimming was linked, in a later analysis, to a missense variant in DCLRE1C. Roughly even sequencing depth across donors was the assumption behind the presence/absence analyses. Cytomegalovirus-associated status was assigned to some 160 TCR beta chains.

About this clone itself: No antigen is known for it.

Both 60 Vbeta primers and 13 Jbeta primers went into the PCR. Sequencing was performed with immunoSEQ multiplex PCR; in TCRdb, only in-frame clones are kept and a portion is missing. The repertoire holds 140,000 or so clones, with 70% to 85% as singletons. Germline V lookup: CDR1 SEHNR, CDR2 FQNEAQ (reference sequence). The CDR3 runs to 13 residues. V was trimmed by 5 bases and J by 6 bases, leaving 14 bases between them. The sequence came from a man aged 40-50 years in good health and CMV-seronegative. Material for sequencing was PBMCs. The gene calls are TRBV7-9 and TRBJ2-7, with D possibly TRBD1 on 5 matching bases. This CDR3 reads CASSPQAGLEQYF. CDR3 coding DNA: TGTGCCAGCAGCCCGCAGGCAGGGCTCGAGCAGTACTTC.